The next 28 T cell receptor beta chains were all read from a single sample in a study of T-cell memory formation after mild COVID-19. TCRdb re-derived calls from the 5' RACE reads in MiXCR, one entry per CDR3 protein. Of under 400,000 distinct CDR3 sequences in the sample, around 27% were seen once. The material sequenced was PBMCs or a T cell subset sorted from them (not recorded which). The receptors shown here come from an adult woman who had mild COVID-19 (a few samples of this study predate the infection). Cell type and time point are not known.

This clonotype was counted between two and nine times. The chain couples TRBV18 to TRBJ2-5; possibly TRBD2 for D (5 bases). V was clipped by 0 bases and J by 2 bases, with 10 bases between them. In germline, CDR1 is KGHSH, CDR2 LQKENI. The length of the CDR3 is 15 residues. CDR3 amino acids: CASSPPNSGQETQYF. In DNA form, the CDR3 reads TGTGCCAGCTCACCACCTAACAGCGGACAAGAGACCCAGTACTTC.

In this sample, this clonotype turned up a few times. The rearrangement uses TRBV11-1 and TRBJ2-2, with 8 bases identical to TRBD2. Germline V lookup: CDR1 SGHAT, CDR2 FQDESV (reference sequence). V was pared by 1 base and J by 0 bases, with 7 bases of the junction left unmatched. This CDR3 has 18 amino acids. CDR3 amino acids: CASSLGLAGLPNTGELFF. For the CDR3, the DNA is TGTGCCAGCAGCTTAGGGCTAGCGGGCCTCCCGAACACCGGGGAGCTGTTTTTT.

The chain links TRBV12-3 or TRBV12-4 to TRBJ1-5; D perhaps matches TRBD1 (6 bases). The CDR3 length is 15 residues. V dropped 4 bases and J dropped 4 bases, with 14 bases sitting between them. The CDR3 reads CASSSTGTPNQPQHF. CDR3 nucleotide sequence: TGTGCCAGCAGTTCTACCGGGACACCGAATCAGCCCCAGCATTTT.

The CDR3 protein is CASSTGQTGVQPQHF. Here the CDR3 DNA reads TGTGCCAGCAGCACTGGACAGACTGGGGTTCAGCCCCAGCATTTT. The chain carries TRBV12-3 or TRBV12-4 and TRBJ1-5; D possibly corresponds to TRBD1 (6 bases). V was trimmed by 6 bases and J by 6 bases, leaving 18 bases between them. The CDR3 is 15 amino acids.

The chain recombines TRBV2 with TRBJ2-5; D is possibly TRBD1 (5 bases). CDR3 length: 15 amino acids. The ends were cut back, 4 bases at V and 4 bases at J, with 16 bases in the middle. The germline CDR1 and CDR2 sequences are SNHLY and FYNNEI. The CDR3 coding sequence is TGTGCCAGCAGTGCCCTCAGGGTCCCAAGAGAGACCCAGTACTTC. This encodes CASSALRVPRETQYF.

The chain recombines TRBV6-6 with TRBJ1-5; D remains unclear. Trimming cost V 0 bases and J 2 bases, with 8 bases left between them. The CDR3 is 15 residues long. Germline CDR1 is MNHNY and CDR2 is SVGAGI (reference sequence). The CDR3 is CASSYSGSGNQPQHF. The CDR3 nucleotides read TGTGCCAGCAGTTACTCAGGGTCCGGCAATCAGCCCCAGCATTTT.

This clonotype showed up just once. The V and J genes are TRBV7-9 and TRBJ2-3, with D hard to call. V lost 5 bases and J lost 4, with 13 bases in between. Germline V gives CDR1 SEHNR, CDR2 FQNEAQ (reference sequence). This CDR3 region has 14 residues. CDR3 residues: CASSLGLSPDTQYF. CDR3 in DNA: TGTGCCAGCAGCCTCGGGCTCTCACCAGATACGCAGTATTTT.

This clonotype was seen a few times. The chain is built from TRBV12-3 or TRBV12-4 and TRBJ1-1; D gene uncertain. The CDR3 has 13 amino acids. Trimming pared 3 bases from V and 8 bases from J, leaving 13 bases between. Written as DNA, the CDR3 is TGTGCCAGCAGTTTTCGGCGAGGATTAGAAGCTTTCTTT. Translation: CASSFRRGLEAFF.

This chain uses TRBV29-1 with TRBJ1-2; D possibly corresponds to TRBD1 (6 bases). Trimming cost V 4 bases and J 4 bases, with 10 bases left between them. Germline V gene data show CDR1 as SQVTM and CDR2 as ANQGSEA. CDR3 length equals 12 residues. The CDR3, as DNA: TGCAGCGTTGCGGACAGCTTCTATGGCTACACCTTC. This gives the protein CSVADSFYGYTF. The full variable domain, completed using reference TRBV29-1 and TRBJ1-2, is SAVISQKPSRDICQRGTSLTIQCQVDSQVTMMFWYRQQPGQSLTLIATANQGSEATYESGFVIDKFPISRPNLTFSTLTVSNMSPEDSSIYLCSVADSFYGYTFGSGTRLTVV.

This clonotype showed up just a few times. The chain uses TRBV5-1 and TRBJ2-3; unclear D gene. V was pared by 4 bases and J by 5 bases, with 14 bases between. The germline gives CDR1 SGHRS, CDR2 YFSETQ. The CDR3 contains 14 residues. The CDR3 DNA follows: TGCGCCAGCAGCGCCGGACGGTTGGAAGATACGCAGTATTTT. This gives the protein CASSAGRLEDTQYF.

The gene calls are TRBV20-1 and TRBJ2-7; D gene uncertain. Germline CDR1 is DFQATT and CDR2 is SNEGSKA (reference sequence). The CDR3 is made up of 17 amino acids. The germline V and J ends were trimmed by 4 bases and 1 base, with 23 bases remaining between them. Written as DNA, the CDR3 is TGCAGTGCTACCCGCCCTAGTACGGCTACTATTTCCTACGAGCAGTACTTC. Protein sequence: CSATRPSTATISYEQYF.

This clonotype was detected a few times. The chain combines TRBV20-1 with TRBJ2-1; 7 bases line up with TRBD2. This CDR3 region has 15 residues. Germline CDR1 is DFQATT and CDR2 is SNEGSKA (reference sequence). V dropped 0 bases and J dropped 7; count of bases not matched to a gene: 9. The CDR3 is CSARDRAGERNEQFF. CDR3 nucleotide sequence: TGCAGTGCTAGAGATCGGGCGGGGGAAAGGAATGAGCAGTTCTTC.

This chain joins TRBV5-1 and TRBJ2-3; 7 positions agree with TRBD1. This CDR3 comprises 13 residues. Unmatched junction bases numbered 5, after V lost 4 bases and J lost 6 bases. Germline CDR1 SGHRS, CDR2 YFSETQ. CDR3 sequence: CASSLTGLDTQYF. The CDR3 coding sequence is TGCGCCAGCAGCCTGACAGGGTTGGATACGCAGTATTTT. Using reference TRBV5-1 and TRBJ2-3 for the parts outside the CDR3, the full variable domain is KAGVTQTPRYLIKTRGQQVTLSCSPISGHRSVSWYQQTPGQGLQFLFEYFSETQRNKGNFPGRFSGRQFSNSRSEMNVSTLELGDSALYLCASSLTGLDTQYFGPGTRLTVL.

V and J are TRBV7-2 and TRBJ2-5; weak D call: TRBD1 (5 bases). The CDR3 extends over 14 amino acids. Looked up from germline, CDR1 is SGHTA and CDR2 is FQGNSA. V was cut by 8 bases and J by 1 base, with 14 bases left in between. This chain's CDR3 is CASARPGPQETQYF. DNA for the CDR3: TGTGCCAGCGCTCGTCCAGGGCCCCAAGAGACCCAGTACTTC. Filled out from reference TRBV7-2 and TRBJ2-5, the complete variable domain reads GAGVSQSPSNKVTEKGKDVELRCDPISGHTALYWYRQSLGQGLEFLIYFQGNSAPDKSGLPSDRFSAERTGGSVSTLTIQRTQQEDSAVYLCASARPGPQETQYFGPGTRLLVL.

V is TRBV29-1 and J is TRBJ2-4; 8 bases match TRBD2. This CDR3 contains 17 residues. Losses at the gene ends were 0 bases for V and 0 bases for J; bases not matched to a gene: 7. From germline, CDR1 is SQVTM and CDR2 ANQGSEA. DNA of the CDR3: TGCAGCGTTGAAGATCCGACTAGCGTAATAGCCAAAAACATTCAGTACTTC. Translation: CSVEDPTSVIAKNIQYF.

The CDR3 is CASSLASQDRANEQFF. Written as DNA, the CDR3 is TGCGCCAGCAGCTTGGCTTCCCAAGACAGGGCTAATGAGCAGTTCTTC. The rearrangement uses TRBV5-1 and TRBJ2-1; 7 bases align to TRBD1. Germline V lookup: CDR1 SGHRS, CDR2 YFSETQ. This CDR3 has 16 amino acids. Trimming cost V 0 bases and J 7 bases; bases outside gene matches: 10.

The gene calls are TRBV29-1 and TRBJ2-7, with a weak D call TRBD1 (6 bases). The CDR3 covers 14 residues. Germline-derived CDR1 and CDR2 are SQVTM and ANQGSEA. The V end was cut by 0 bases, the J end by 7 bases, with 16 bases between. The CDR3 protein is CSVEDGGLGGEQYF. In nucleotides, the CDR3 is TGCAGCGTTGAAGATGGCGGGTTAGGGGGTGAGCAGTACTTC.

This clonotype was seen a handful of times. This chain joins TRBV18 and TRBJ1-1; D is unresolved. V was trimmed by 2 bases and J by 1 base, leaving 14 bases between them. The CDR3 has 16 residues. The V gene's germline CDR1 is KGHSH and CDR2 LQKENI. The CDR3 reads CASSPAGGVSNTEAFF. DNA of the CDR3: TGTGCCAGCTCACCAGCCGGTGGCGTATCGAACACTGAAGCTTTCTTT.

This clonotype appeared a few times. The gene calls are TRBV7-3 and TRBJ2-3, with D unresolved. Deletions cut 6 bases from V and 6 bases from J, with 10 bases between. CDR1 is SGHTA, CDR2 FQGTGA, per germline. This CDR3 is built from 12 residues. CDR3 DNA sequence: TGTGCCAGCAGTCAAAGGCTGGATACGCAGTATTTT. Amino acid sequence: CASSQRLDTQYF.

This CDR3 is CASSSFGSNEKLFF. CDR3 in DNA: TGTGCCAGCAGCTCCTTCGGGTCTAATGAAAAACTGTTTTTT. V and J are TRBV27 and TRBJ1-4; D unresolved. The CDR3 sequence is 14 residues long. The germline CDR1 and CDR2 sequences are MNHEY and SMNVEV (reference sequence). V was pared by 6 bases and J by 3 bases, with 11 bases between.

This clonotype was found once. The V gene is TRBV19, the J gene TRBJ2-7; 7 bases are a match to TRBD2. The germline V gene encodes CDR1 LNHDA and CDR2 SQIVND (reference sequence). Trimming removed 10 bases from V and 3 bases from J; junction bases left unmatched: 3. The CDR3 consists of 11 residues. CDR3 protein: CATGLGYEQYF. The DNA of the CDR3 is TGTGCCACCGGACTAGGCTACGAGCAGTACTTC.

The gene calls are TRBV12-3 or TRBV12-4 and TRBJ2-7; weak D call: TRBD1 (5 bases). This CDR3 region has 13 residues. Between the trimmed V and J ends, which lost 1 base and 7 bases, there was a span of 11 bases. The CDR3 reads CASSLVDIWEQYF. CDR3 DNA: TGTGCCAGCAGTTTAGTGGACATCTGGGAGCAGTACTTC.

The chain links TRBV7-2 to TRBJ2-5, with TRBD1 matching over 7 bases. This CDR3 has 13 amino acids. J was trimmed by 5 bases and V by 5 bases; bases with no gene match: 5. Germline CDR1 SGHTA, CDR2 FQGNSA. Here the CDR3 DNA reads TGTGCCAGCAGCCGAGGGACAGCGGAGACCCAGTACTTC. Translated: CASSRGTAETQYF.

This chain links TRBV12-3 or TRBV12-4 with TRBJ2-7, with 7 bases lining up with TRBD2. The CDR3 consists of 14 residues. The J segment lost 3 bases and the V segment lost 3 bases, leaving 5 bases of the junction unmatched. Written as DNA, the CDR3 is TGTGCCAGCAGTTTTGGGCTAGCGGACTACGAGCAGTACTTC. It codes for CASSFGLADYEQYF.

The chain uses TRBV27 and TRBJ2-7; 7 bases match TRBD2. CDR3 length: 17 residues. Trimming cost V 5 bases and J 4 bases; bases outside gene matches: 17. Germline V gives CDR1 MNHEY, CDR2 SMNVEV (reference sequence). DNA of the CDR3: TGTGCCAGCAGTGAGGGGACTAAGACTAGTACTAAGTACGAGCAGTACTTC. It yields the protein CASSEGTKTSTKYEQYF.

V and J are TRBV12-3 or TRBV12-4 and TRBJ2-1; D might be TRBD2 (5 bases). V was trimmed by 1 base and J by 0 bases, leaving 10 bases between them. The CDR3 consists of 16 residues. The CDR3 sequence: CASSLGAVSSYNEQFF. The CDR3 nucleotides are TGTGCCAGCAGTTTAGGAGCGGTTAGCTCCTACAATGAGCAGTTCTTC.

On this clonotype itself: Since the CDR3 does not end with the conserved phenylalanine or tryptophan, this likely comes from a read error. J is TRBJ2-2 and V is TRBV6-6; D not certain. Germline loops: CDR1 MNHNY, CDR2 SVGAGI (reference sequence). Trimming took 5 bases from V and 8 from J, leaving 9 bases between them. This CDR3 contains 12 residues. CDR3 in DNA: TGTGCCAGCAGTGCCGGGCCAGGGGAGCTGTTTTCT. Amino acids: CASSAGPGELFS.

This chain joins TRBV20-1 and TRBJ2-7, with TRBD2 identical over 8 bases. The CDR3 covers 14 residues. With V trimmed by 5 bases and J by 2 bases, 8 bases remained unmatched. CDR1 is DFQATT and CDR2 is SNEGSKA in the germline V gene (reference sequence). The CDR3 bases are TGCAGTGCTCAGTGGGTAGCGGGGACCTACGAGCAGTACTTC. It codes for CSAQWVAGTYEQYF.